The present entry profiles one T cell receptor beta chain with its context. The data derive from a study of blood T cell repertoires in COVID-19. The wider study: Sites in the United States, Italy and Spain provided acute and convalescent COVID-19 samples. The analysed material was cDNA or gDNA that came from T cells, B-cell-depleted T cells, or PBMCs.

In the original analysis: How many nucleated cells were present was estimated from reference gene primer amplification. Profiling relied on immunoSEQ multiplex PCR, and the TCRdb table lists in-frame clones only, not all of them. V and J calls plus clone size are reproduced from that table; the DNA served to infer D and trimming. The repertoire holds 20,000 to 25,000 clones, roughly nine tenths seen once, with 20% to 30% in the top ten. The sample taken for sequencing was peripheral blood. This TCR was recovered from a human donor with active COVID-19. The donor label of this sample is uncertain.

The CDR3 bases are TGTGCCAGCAGCCAAGAGTCTAGCTGGTTGACCCACAATGAGCAGTTCTTC. This sequence encodes CASSQESSWLTHNEQFF. The V and J genes are TRBV3-1 (or the pseudogene TRBV3-2) and TRBJ2-1, with D maybe TRBD2 (5 bases). With 0 bases removed from V and 5 bases from J, the gap between germline ends came to 17 bases. The CDR3 covers 17 residues. Germline CDR1 LGHDT, CDR2 YNNKEL (reference sequence).